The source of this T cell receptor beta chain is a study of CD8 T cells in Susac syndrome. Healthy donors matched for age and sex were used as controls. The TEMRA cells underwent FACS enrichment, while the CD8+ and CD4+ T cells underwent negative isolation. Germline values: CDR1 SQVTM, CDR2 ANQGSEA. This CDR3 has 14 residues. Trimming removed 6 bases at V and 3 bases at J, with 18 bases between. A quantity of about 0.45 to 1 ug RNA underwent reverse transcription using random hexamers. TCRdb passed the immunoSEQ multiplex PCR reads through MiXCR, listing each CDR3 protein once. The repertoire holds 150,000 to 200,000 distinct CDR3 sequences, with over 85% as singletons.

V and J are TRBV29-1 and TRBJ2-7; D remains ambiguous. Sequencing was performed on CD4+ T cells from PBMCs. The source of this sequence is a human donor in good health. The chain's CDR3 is CSVLDRSGDYEQYF. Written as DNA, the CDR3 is TGCAGCGTCCTAGATAGGTCCGGAGACTACGAGCAGTACTTC.